Described below is a single T cell receptor (beta chain) sequence and its context. Time point reported: 2014-2015 season, 7 days after vaccination. Survey level resolution was used for TCRB sequencing. Assay: immunoSEQ multiplex PCR; the TCRdb copy retains only in-frame clones and omits some. The data contain about 15,000 clones, 84% of them seen just once; the ten biggest clones take up approximately 1.3%. The sample is drawn from a study of follicular helper T cells after annual influenza vaccination. Looking at the study overall: Some donors were sampled over the 2013-2014, 2014-2015 and 2015-2016 vaccinations.

Trimming left V 7 bases short and J 8 bases short, with 17 bases between. Germline V gene data show CDR1 as SEHNR and CDR2 as FQNEAQ (reference sequence). The CDR3 sequence is 13 residues long. The TCR originated in an adult who received the influenza vaccine. The chain recombines TRBV7-9 with TRBJ1-2; D remains unclear. The sequences come from CXCR5+ CD38- circulating T follicular helper cells from blood, collected 7 days after influenza vaccination. Subset of the sample: circulating Tfh, non-naive CD4+CXCR5+PD-1+ (ICOS+CD38+ or ICOS-CD38-). CDR3 in amino acids: CASIRGDRGGYTF. The CDR3 DNA reads TGTGCCAGCATCCGGGGAGACCGCGGGGGCTACACCTTC.